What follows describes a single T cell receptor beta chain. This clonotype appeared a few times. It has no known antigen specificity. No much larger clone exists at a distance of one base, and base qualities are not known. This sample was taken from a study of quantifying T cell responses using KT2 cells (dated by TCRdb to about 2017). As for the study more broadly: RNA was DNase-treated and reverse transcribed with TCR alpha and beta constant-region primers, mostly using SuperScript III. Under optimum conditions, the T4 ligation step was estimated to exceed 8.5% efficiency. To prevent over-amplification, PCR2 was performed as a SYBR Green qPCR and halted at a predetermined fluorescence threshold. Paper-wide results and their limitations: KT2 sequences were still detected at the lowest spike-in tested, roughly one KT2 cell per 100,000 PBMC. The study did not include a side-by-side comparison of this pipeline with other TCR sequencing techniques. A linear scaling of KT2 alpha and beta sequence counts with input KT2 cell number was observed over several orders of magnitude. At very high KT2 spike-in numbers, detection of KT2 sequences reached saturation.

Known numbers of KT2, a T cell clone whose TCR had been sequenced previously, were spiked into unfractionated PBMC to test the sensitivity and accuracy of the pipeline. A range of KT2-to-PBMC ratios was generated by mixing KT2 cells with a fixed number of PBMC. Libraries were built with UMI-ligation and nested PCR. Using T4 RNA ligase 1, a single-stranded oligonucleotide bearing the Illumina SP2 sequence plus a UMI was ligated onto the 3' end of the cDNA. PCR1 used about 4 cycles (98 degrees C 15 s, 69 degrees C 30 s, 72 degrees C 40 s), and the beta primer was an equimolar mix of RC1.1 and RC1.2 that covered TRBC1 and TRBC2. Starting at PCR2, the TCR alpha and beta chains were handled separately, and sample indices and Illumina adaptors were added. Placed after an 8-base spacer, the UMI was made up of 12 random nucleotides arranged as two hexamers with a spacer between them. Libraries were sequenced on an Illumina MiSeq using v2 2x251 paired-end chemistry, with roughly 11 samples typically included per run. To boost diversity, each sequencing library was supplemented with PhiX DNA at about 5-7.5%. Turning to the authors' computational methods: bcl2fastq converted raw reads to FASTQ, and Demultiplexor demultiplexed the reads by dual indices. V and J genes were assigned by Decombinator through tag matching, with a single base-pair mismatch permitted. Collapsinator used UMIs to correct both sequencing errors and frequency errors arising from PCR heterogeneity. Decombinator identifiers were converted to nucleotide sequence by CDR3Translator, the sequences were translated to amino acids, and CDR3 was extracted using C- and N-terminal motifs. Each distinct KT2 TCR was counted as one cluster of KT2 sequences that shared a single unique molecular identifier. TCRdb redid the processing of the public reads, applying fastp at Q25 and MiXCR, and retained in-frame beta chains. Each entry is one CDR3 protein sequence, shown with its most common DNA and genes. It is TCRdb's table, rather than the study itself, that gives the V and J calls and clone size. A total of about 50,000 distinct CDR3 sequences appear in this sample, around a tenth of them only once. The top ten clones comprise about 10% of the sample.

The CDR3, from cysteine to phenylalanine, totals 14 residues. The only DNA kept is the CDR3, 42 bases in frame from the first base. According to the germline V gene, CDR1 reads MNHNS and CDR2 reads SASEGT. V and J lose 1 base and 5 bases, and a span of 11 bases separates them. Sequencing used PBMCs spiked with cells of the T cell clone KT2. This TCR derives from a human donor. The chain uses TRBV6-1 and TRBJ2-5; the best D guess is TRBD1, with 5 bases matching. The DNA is TGTGCCAGCAGTGAAGGTGACAGCAGGGAGACCCAGTACTTC. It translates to CASSEGDSRETQYF.